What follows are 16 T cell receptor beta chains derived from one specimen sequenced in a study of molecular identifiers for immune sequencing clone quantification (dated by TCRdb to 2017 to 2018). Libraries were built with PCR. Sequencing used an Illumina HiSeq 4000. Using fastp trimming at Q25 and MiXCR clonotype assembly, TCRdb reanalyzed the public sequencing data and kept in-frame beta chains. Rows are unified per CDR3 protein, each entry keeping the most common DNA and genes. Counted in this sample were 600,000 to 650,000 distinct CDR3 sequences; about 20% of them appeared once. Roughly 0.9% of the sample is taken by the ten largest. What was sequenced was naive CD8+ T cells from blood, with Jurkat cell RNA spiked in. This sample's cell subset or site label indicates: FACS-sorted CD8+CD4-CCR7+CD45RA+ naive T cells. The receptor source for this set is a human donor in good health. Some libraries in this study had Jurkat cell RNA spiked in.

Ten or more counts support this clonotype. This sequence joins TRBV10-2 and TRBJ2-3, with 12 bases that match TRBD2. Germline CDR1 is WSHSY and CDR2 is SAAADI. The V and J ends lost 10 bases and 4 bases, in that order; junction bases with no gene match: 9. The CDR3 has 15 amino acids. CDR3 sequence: CATSSGGALPDTQYF. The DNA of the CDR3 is TGCGCCACCTCTAGCGGGGGGGCCCTCCCAGATACGCAGTATTTT.

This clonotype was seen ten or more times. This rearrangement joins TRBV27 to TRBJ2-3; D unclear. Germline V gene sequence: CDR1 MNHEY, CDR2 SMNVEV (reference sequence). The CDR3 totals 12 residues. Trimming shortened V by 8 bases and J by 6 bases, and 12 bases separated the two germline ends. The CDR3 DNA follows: TGTGCCAGCGGTCTGTCCCCGGATACGCAGTATTTT. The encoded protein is CASGLSPDTQYF.

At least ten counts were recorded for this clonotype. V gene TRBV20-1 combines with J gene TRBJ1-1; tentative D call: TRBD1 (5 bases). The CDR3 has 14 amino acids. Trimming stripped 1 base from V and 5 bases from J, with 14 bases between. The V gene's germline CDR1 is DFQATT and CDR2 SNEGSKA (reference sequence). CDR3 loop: CSARGQGMGTEAFF. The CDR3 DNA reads TGCAGTGCTAGAGGGCAGGGAATGGGGACTGAAGCTTTCTTT.

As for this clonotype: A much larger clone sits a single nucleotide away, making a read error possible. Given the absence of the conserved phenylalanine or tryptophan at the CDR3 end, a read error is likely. Here the CDR3 reads CSQREGAEQFL. The CDR3 coding sequence is TGCAGTCAAAGGGAGGGCGCTGAGCAGTTCCTC. The chain has TRBV29-1 and TRBJ2-1; TRBD2 matches 7 bases. The CDR3 contains 11 residues. Per germline, CDR1 SQVTM and CDR2 ANQGSEA.

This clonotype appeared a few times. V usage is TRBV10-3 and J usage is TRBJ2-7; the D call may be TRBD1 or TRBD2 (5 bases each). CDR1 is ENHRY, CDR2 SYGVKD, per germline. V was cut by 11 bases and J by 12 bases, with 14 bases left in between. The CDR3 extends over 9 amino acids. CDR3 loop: CAPMKGRYF. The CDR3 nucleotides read TGTGCCCCAATGAAGGGGAGGTACTTC.

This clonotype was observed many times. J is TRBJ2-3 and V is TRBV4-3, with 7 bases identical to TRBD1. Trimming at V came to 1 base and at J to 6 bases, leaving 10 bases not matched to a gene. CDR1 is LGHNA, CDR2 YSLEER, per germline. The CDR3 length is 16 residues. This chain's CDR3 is CASSQADRDYRDTQYF. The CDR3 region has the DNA TGCGCCAGCAGCCAAGCCGACAGGGATTATCGGGATACGCAGTATTTT.

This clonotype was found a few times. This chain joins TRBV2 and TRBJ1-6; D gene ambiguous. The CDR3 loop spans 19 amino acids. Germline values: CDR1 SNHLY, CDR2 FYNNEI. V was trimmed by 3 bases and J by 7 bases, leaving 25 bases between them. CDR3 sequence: CASSDQTGANLWGNSPLHF. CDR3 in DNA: TGTGCCAGCAGTGATCAGACGGGCGCAAACCTTTGGGGAAATTCACCCCTCCACTTT.

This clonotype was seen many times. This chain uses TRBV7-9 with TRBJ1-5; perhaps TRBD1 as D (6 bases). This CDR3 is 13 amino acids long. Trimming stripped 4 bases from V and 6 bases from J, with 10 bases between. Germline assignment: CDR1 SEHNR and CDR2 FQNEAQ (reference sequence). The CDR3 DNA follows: TGTGCCAGCAGCTCAGGGGTGAGTCAGCCCCAGCATTTT. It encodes CASSSGVSQPQHF.

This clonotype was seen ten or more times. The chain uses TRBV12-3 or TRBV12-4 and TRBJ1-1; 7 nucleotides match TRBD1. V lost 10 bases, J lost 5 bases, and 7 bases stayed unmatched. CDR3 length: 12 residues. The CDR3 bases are TGTGCCACCTCTCCAGGGGGGACTGAAGCTTTCTTT. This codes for CATSPGGTEAFF.

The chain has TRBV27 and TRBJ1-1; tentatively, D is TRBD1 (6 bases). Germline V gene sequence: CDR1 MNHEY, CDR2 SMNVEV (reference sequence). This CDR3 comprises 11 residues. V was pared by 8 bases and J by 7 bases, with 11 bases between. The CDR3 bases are TGTGCCAGCTGGGTAGGGGGTGAAGCTTTCTTT. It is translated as CASWVGGEAFF.

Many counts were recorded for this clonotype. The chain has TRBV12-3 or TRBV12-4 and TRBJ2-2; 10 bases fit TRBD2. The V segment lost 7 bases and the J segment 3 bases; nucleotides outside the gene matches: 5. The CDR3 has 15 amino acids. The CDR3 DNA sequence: TGTGCCAGCATGGGAACTAGCGGGGACACCGGGGAGCTGTTTTTT. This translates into CASMGTSGDTGELFF.

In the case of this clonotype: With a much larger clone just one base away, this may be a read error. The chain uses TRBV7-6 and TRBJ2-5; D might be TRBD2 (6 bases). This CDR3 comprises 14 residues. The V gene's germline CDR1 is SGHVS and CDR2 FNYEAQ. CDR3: CATSFFSGQETQYF. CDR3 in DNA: TGTGCCACCAGCTTCTTTAGCGGCCAAGAGACCCAGTACTTC.

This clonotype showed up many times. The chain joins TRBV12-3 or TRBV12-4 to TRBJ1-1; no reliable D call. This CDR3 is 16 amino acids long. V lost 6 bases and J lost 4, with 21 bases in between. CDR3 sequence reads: CASSPVGRTQGTEAFF. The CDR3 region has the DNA TGTGCCAGCAGCCCCGTCGGACGGACTCAAGGCACTGAAGCTTTCTTT.

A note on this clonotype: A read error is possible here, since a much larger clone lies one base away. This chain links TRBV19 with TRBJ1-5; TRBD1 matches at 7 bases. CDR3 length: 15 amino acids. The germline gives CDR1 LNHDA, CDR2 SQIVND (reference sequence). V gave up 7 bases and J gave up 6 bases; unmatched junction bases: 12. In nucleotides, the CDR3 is TGTGCCAGTATCATGGGAGGGGGCCCCAGTCAGCCCCAGCATTTT. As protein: CASIMGGGPSQPQHF.

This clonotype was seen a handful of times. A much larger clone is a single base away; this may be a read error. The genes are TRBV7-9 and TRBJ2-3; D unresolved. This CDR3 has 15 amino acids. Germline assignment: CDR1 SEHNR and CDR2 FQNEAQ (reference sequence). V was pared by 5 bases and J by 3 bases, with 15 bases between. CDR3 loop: CASSHKQVQTDTQYF. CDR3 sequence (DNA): TGTGCCAGCAGCCACAAGCAGGTGCAGACAGATACGCAGTATTTT.

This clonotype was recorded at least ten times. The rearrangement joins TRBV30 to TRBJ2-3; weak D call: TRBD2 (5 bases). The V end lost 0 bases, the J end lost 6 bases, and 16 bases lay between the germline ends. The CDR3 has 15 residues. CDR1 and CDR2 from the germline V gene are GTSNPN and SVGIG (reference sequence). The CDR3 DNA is TGTGCCTGGAGTGTACGTCGGACTCCGGGGGATACGCAGTATTTT. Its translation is CAWSVRRTPGDTQYF.